This T cell receptor (beta chain) was captured in a study of blood T cell repertoires in COVID-19. Overall study context: Samples of COVID-19 (acute and convalescent) were obtained from the United States, Italy and Spain. Sample material is recorded as cDNA or gDNA derived from T cells, B-cell-depleted T cells, or PBMCs.

Germline CDR1 is ENHRY and CDR2 is SYGVKD. V lost 0 bases and J 3 bases, leaving 8 bases between the germline ends. The CDR3 contains 14 residues. Original processing notes: Quantification of nucleated cells was approximated via reference gene primer amplification. The repertoire was sequenced with immunoSEQ multiplex PCR; TCRdb's copy has only in-frame clones and lacks some. That table is the source of V, J and clone size, and D and trimming were worked out from the DNA. Of approximately 37,000 clones in the sample, about nine tenths were seen once. The sample holds a few counts of this clone. This sample also contains other DNA sequences that code for the same CDR3.

This chain joins TRBV10-3 and TRBJ1-1, with D perhaps matching TRBD1 (6 bases). The sequenced material came from peripheral blood. The receptor was isolated from a man aged 45-65 years with active COVID-19. For the CDR3, the DNA is TGTGCCATCAGTGAGTCACAGGGCGACACTGAAGCTTTCTTT. This encodes CAISESQGDTEAFF.